The clone carrying this T cell receptor beta chain was counted ten times or more. This sample was included in a study of Graves' ophthalmopathy and Graves' hyperthyroidism. Hyperthyroidism patients, all newly diagnosed, had under 2 months' duration and ages of 18 to 65. Germline-derived CDR1 and CDR2 are MDHEN and SYDVKM. The CDR3 spans 12 residues. V lost 5 bases and J lost 15; bases outside the gene matches: 11. For repertoire sequencing, the TCR beta CDR3 regions were amplified from RNA transcripts. Amplification began with first-round RT-PCR using HTBI primers, then second-round multiplex PCR was performed. TCRdb called the multiplex PCR reads again in MiXCR, with one record for every CDR3 protein. The table shows approximately 380,000 distinct CDR3 sequences, with around 20% occurring only once.

J is TRBJ2-3 and V is TRBV28, with 7 bases that match TRBD2. This TCR was sampled from a woman aged 18-29 years with stable Graves' hyperthyroidism. Sample: peripheral blood. DNA of the CDR3: TGTGCCAGCAGTCAACAAGGACTAGAGGTATATTTT. It encodes CASSQQGLEVYF.